Listed below are T cell receptor beta chains from one sample, sequenced in a study of molecular identifiers for immune sequencing clone quantification. From the PCR reads, TCRdb called clonotypes with MiXCR, one entry per CDR3 protein. The table shows more than 450,000 distinct CDR3 sequences, with less than 30% occurring only once. Sequencing was carried out using naive CD8+ T cells from blood, with Jurkat cell RNA spiked in. These receptors were taken from a human donor in good health. Some libraries in this study had Jurkat cell RNA spiked in. CDR3s include the opening cysteine and the closing phenylalanine or tryptophan. Each record gives: V gene, D gene, J gene, clone size, CDR3 DNA, CDR3 protein. D genes are given only for firm matches. Only some rows state a clone size, as once, few, many or a class for expanded clones.

V gene: TRBV29-1; D gene: .; J gene: TRBJ1-5; clone size: .; CDR3 DNA: TGCAGCGTTGTATTCACAGATACGCAGCATTTT; CDR3 protein: CSVVFTDTQHF
V gene: TRBV6-5; D gene: .; J gene: TRBJ2-2; clone size: .; CDR3 DNA: TGTGCCAGCCATAGGGAGCGGGCGAACACCGGGGAGCTGTTTTTT; CDR3 protein: CASHRERANTGELFF
V gene: TRBV30; D gene: TRBD1; J gene: TRBJ2-7; clone size: .; CDR3 DNA: TGTGCCTCGACAGGGAACTCCTACGAGCAGTACTTC; CDR3 protein: CASTGNSYEQYF
V gene: TRBV4-3; D gene: .; J gene: TRBJ2-7; clone size: few; CDR3 DNA: TGCGCCAGCAGCCAAGAATGGGAAGCGGCCTCCTACGAGCAGTACTTC; CDR3 protein: CASSQEWEAASYEQYF
V gene: TRBV27; D gene: TRBD2; J gene: TRBJ2-7; clone size: .; CDR3 DNA: TGTGCCAGCAGTTTATTTGGCGGGAGGGCCTACGAGCAGTACTTC; CDR3 protein: CASSLFGGRAYEQYF
V gene: TRBV20-1; D gene: TRBD2; J gene: TRBJ2-3; clone size: .; CDR3 DNA: TGCAGTGCTAGAGATCGTCCTAAACTAGCGGCTAGCACAGATACGCAGTATTTT; CDR3 protein: CSARDRPKLAASTDTQYF
V gene: TRBV6-2/TRBV6-3; D gene: TRBD1; J gene: TRBJ1-1; clone size: .; CDR3 DNA: TGTGCCAGCAGTTACTCAAAGGGACAGGGCAGGGCTGAAGCTTTCTTT; CDR3 protein: CASSYSKGQGRAEAFF
V gene: TRBV6-6; D gene: TRBD2; J gene: TRBJ2-3; clone size: many; CDR3 DNA: TGTGCCAGCAGTTACTACATGACTAGCGGCACAGATACGCAGTATTTT; CDR3 protein: CASSYYMTSGTDTQYF
V gene: TRBV7-6; D gene: .; J gene: TRBJ2-5; clone size: .; CDR3 DNA: TGTGCCAGCAGTTTCCAGGGGCCCATGAGGACCCAGTACTTC; CDR3 protein: CASSFQGPMRTQYF
V gene: TRBV11-1; D gene: TRBD1; J gene: TRBJ2-7; clone size: many; CDR3 DNA: TGTGCCAGCAGCCCGGGACAGGGGGCAATCGAGCAGTACTTC; CDR3 protein: CASSPGQGAIEQYF
V gene: TRBV4-1; D gene: .; J gene: TRBJ1-2; clone size: many; CDR3 DNA: TGCGCCACCGGGGCGGCGACGGAAAGCTATGGCTACACCTTC; CDR3 protein: CATGAATESYGYTF
V gene: TRBV29-1; D gene: .; J gene: TRBJ2-3; clone size: many; CDR3 DNA: TGCAGCGTTGTCCCGCTTTGGGGGAGTGTCACAGATACGCAGTATTTT; CDR3 protein: CSVVPLWGSVTDTQYF
V gene: TRBV29-1; D gene: .; J gene: TRBJ2-3; clone size: many; CDR3 DNA: TGCAGCGTGGACCGGGACACCACAGATACGCAGTATTTT; CDR3 protein: CSVDRDTTDTQYF
V gene: TRBV9; D gene: .; J gene: TRBJ2-1; clone size: few; CDR3 DNA: TGTGCCAGCAGCCAGACGGGGGTCTCCTACAATGAGCAGTTCTTC; CDR3 protein: CASSQTGVSYNEQFF
V gene: TRBV20-1; D gene: TRBD2; J gene: TRBJ2-7; clone size: many; CDR3 DNA: TGCAGTGCTAGAGACCCTCTAGCGGACTCCTGGGAGCAGTACTTC; CDR3 protein: CSARDPLADSWEQYF
V gene: TRBV6-6; D gene: .; J gene: TRBJ1-4; clone size: few; CDR3 DNA: TGTGCCAGCAGCCCAGTGGGGGGAGGGGAAAAACTGTTTTTT; CDR3 protein: CASSPVGGGEKLFF
V gene: TRBV28; D gene: TRBD2; J gene: TRBJ2-2; clone size: many; CDR3 DNA: TGTGCCAGCAGATGGACTAGCGGGATCACCGGGGAGCTGTTTTTT; CDR3 protein: CASRWTSGITGELFF
V gene: TRBV6-5; D gene: .; J gene: TRBJ1-1; clone size: few; CDR3 DNA: TGTGCCAGCAGGATAGGGGGAATCACTGAAGCTTTCTTT; CDR3 protein: CASRIGGITEAFF
V gene: TRBV7-9; D gene: .; J gene: TRBJ1-6; clone size: many; CDR3 DNA: TGTGCCAGCAGCTTAGGAGGGGCTTCACCCCTCCACTTT; CDR3 protein: CASSLGGASPLHF
V gene: TRBV4-1; D gene: .; J gene: TRBJ1-5; clone size: .; CDR3 DNA: TGCGCCAGCAGCCAAGAAGGGGCCTGGCCCCAGCATTTT; CDR3 protein: CASSQEGAWPQHF
V gene: TRBV14; D gene: .; J gene: TRBJ1-2; clone size: .; CDR3 DNA: TGTGCCAGCAGCCAGGCAGCACTCTATGGCTACACCTTC; CDR3 protein: CASSQAALYGYTF
V gene: TRBV7-9; D gene: .; J gene: TRBJ1-1; clone size: .; CDR3 DNA: TGTGCCCGCAGCTTTCGCCAGCGTATGAACACTGAAGCTTTCTTT; CDR3 protein: CARSFRQRMNTEAFF
V gene: TRBV6-2/TRBV6-3; D gene: .; J gene: TRBJ2-7; clone size: many; CDR3 DNA: TGTGCCAGCAGCTCGACAGGATCGGCAGGGTTC; CDR3 protein: CASSSTGSAGF
V gene: TRBV7-9; D gene: .; J gene: TRBJ1-1; clone size: .; CDR3 DNA: TGTGCCAGCGTCTTTCGGACAGAAATGAACACTGAAGCTTTCTTT; CDR3 protein: CASVFRTEMNTEAFF
V gene: TRBV4-1; D gene: TRBD1; J gene: TRBJ2-2; clone size: .; CDR3 DNA: TGCGCCAGCAGCCAAACCTGGACCCCACAGGGGTTCGCCGGGGAGCTGTTTTTT; CDR3 protein: CASSQTWTPQGFAGELFF